Listed below are T cell receptor beta chains from one sample, sequenced in a study of T-cell reconstitution after alpha-beta-depleted transplantation in children. TCRdb re-derived calls from the PCR reads in MiXCR, one entry per CDR3 protein. The profile covers about 540,000 distinct CDR3 sequences, with approximately 16% appearing a single time and 2.5% to 3.5% taken by the ten largest. The sample here was PBMCs from the stem cell graft donor, taken from the stem cell graft. These receptors came from a human donor who donated a stem cell graft to a child with acute lymphoblastic leukemia. Each CDR3 is given with its conserved first and last residue. D genes are given only for firm matches. Some rows have no size entry. The others give once, few or many, or a class for an expanded clone.

clone_size j_call d_call v_call cdr3_nt cdr3_aa
few TRBJ2-6 - TRBV2 TGTGCCAGCAGCAACACAGTCTTCTCTGGGGCCAACGTCCTGACTTTC CASSNTVFSGANVLTF
- TRBJ2-3 TRBD1 TRBV5-1 TGCGCCAGCAGCTTGGGGACAGGGGACGATACGCAGTATTTT CASSLGTGDDTQYF
few TRBJ2-2 - TRBV27 TGTGCCAGTGGAGGGGGAGTGGTGACCACCGGGGAGCTGTTTTTT CASGGGVVTTGELFF
few TRBJ1-6 - TRBV2 TGTGCCAGCAGATCCTACCAGGGAAATTCACCCCTCCACTTT CASRSYQGNSPLHF
- TRBJ2-1 TRBD2 TRBV6-2/TRBV6-3 TGTGCCAGCAGTTACTCGACTGCGGGGGGCAGAAGAGACAATGAGCAGTTCTTC CASSYSTAGGRRDNEQFF
- TRBJ2-1 TRBD2 TRBV5-4 TGTGCCAGCAGCCTGGGACTAGCCATGTCGACCTCCAGCTCCTACAATGAGCAGTTCTTC CASSLGLAMSTSSSYNEQFF
- TRBJ2-1 TRBD2 TRBV12-3/TRBV12-4 TGTGCCAGCAGTCCCCTAAAGAGAGGACTAGCGGGCCACAATGAGCAGTTCTTC CASSPLKRGLAGHNEQFF
- TRBJ2-5 - TRBV2 TGTGCCAGCAAATGGGCGGGCTACAAAGAGACCCAGTACTTC CASKWAGYKETQYF
few TRBJ1-5 TRBD1 TRBV20-1 TGCAGTGCTAGACTCATCTACAGGGGCGAAGAACAGCCCCAGCATTTT CSARLIYRGEEQPQHF
once TRBJ2-1 TRBD1 TRBV12-3/TRBV12-4 TGTGCCAGCAGTTTATACAGGGGCGGCGATGAGCAGTTCTTC CASSLYRGGDEQFF
few TRBJ1-1 - TRBV20-1 TGCAGTGCTAGATTCCGGACAGAAACCCTTCTCAATCCCCGGGTCACTGAAGCTTTCTTT CSARFRTETLLNPRVTEAFF
- TRBJ2-2 - TRBV7-9 TGTGCCAGCAGCTTAGAAGGGCCGTTGGAGCTGTTTTTT CASSLEGPLELFF
few TRBJ2-4 TRBD2 TRBV5-4 TGTGCCAGCAGCTTTGGGCTAGCGGGACCTATATTAGCCAAAAACATTCAGTACTTC CASSFGLAGPILAKNIQYF
once TRBJ1-5 - TRBV20-1 TGCAGTGCTAGGGGGCAGGCCAATCAGCCCCAGCATTTT CSARGQANQPQHF
few TRBJ2-1 TRBD1 TRBV25-1 TGTGCCAGCAGGGGACAGGGAGGAGTCGAGCAGTTCTTC CASRGQGGVEQFF
few TRBJ1-2 - TRBV18 TGTGCCAGCTCACCCGACGGGTTCTATGGCTACACCTTC CASSPDGFYGYTF
few TRBJ2-3 TRBD1 TRBV7-8 TGTGCCAGCAGCCCCCCTACAGGGGCAGATACGCAGTATTTT CASSPPTGADTQYF
- TRBJ2-1 TRBD2 TRBV19 TGTGCCAGTAGTCCGGGGGGGCACAATGAGCGGTTCTTC CASSPGGHNERFF
few TRBJ2-5 - TRBV10-3 TGTGCCATCAGTGGTCGCGACAGGCTCCAAGAGACCCAGTACTTC CAISGRDRLQETQYF
few TRBJ2-5 - TRBV5-1 TGCGCCAGCAGCTTTGACAGGGAGGGAGAGACCCAGTACTTC CASSFDREGETQYF
few TRBJ2-3 TRBD2 TRBV9 TGTGCCAGCAGCGCCGGGACTAGCGCCACAGATACGCAGTATTTT CASSAGTSATDTQYF
many TRBJ2-6 - TRBV6-2/TRBV6-3 TGTGCCAGCAGTGTGACCGTCTCTGGGGCCAACGTCCTGACTTTC CASSVTVSGANVLTF
many TRBJ2-7 TRBD1 TRBV20-1 TGCAGTGCTACGACAGGGGATAACTCCTACGAGCAGTACTTC CSATTGDNSYEQYF
- TRBJ2-5 TRBD2 TRBV20-1 TGCAGTGCCCGCTGGGGGGGAGGCGAGACCCAGTACTTC CSARWGGGETQYF
- TRBJ2-2 TRBD2 TRBV9 TGTGCCAGCAGCGTTCTCGGGGGGGCCGGGGAGCTGTTTTTT CASSVLGGAGELFF
few TRBJ2-1 TRBD2 TRBV5-6 TGTGCCAGCAGCTTCTCGGGGGGTCCCTACAATGAGCAGTTCTTC CASSFSGGPYNEQFF
few TRBJ2-5 - TRBV6-2/TRBV6-3 TGTGCCAGCAGTTACGGTCCGGGGGATGGAGAGACCCAGTACTTC CASSYGPGDGETQYF
- TRBJ2-5 - TRBV15 TGTGCCACCAGCAGTTCAGAGACCCAGTACTTC CATSSSETQYF
few TRBJ2-3 - TRBV20-1 TGCAGTGCTAGGAATGCGGGTGGCACAGATACGCAGTATTTT CSARNAGGTDTQYF
few TRBJ2-5 TRBD1 TRBV9 TGTGCCAGCAGCGTAGCGAGACAGGGGGGAATGGAGACCCAGTACTTC CASSVARQGGMETQYF
- TRBJ2-7 TRBD2 TRBV3-1 TGTGCCAGCACCCAAGGGACTAGCGGGAGTTTTATCCCCTACGAGCAGTACTTC CASTQGTSGSFIPYEQYF
- TRBJ2-7 - TRBV29-1 TGCAGCGTTGAATTCGGCGTAGGGGGGGAGCAGTACTTC CSVEFGVGGEQYF
- TRBJ2-5 - TRBV29-1 TGCAGCGTTGATACCAACTTGTGGGAGACCCAGTACTTC CSVDTNLWETQYF
- TRBJ1-4 - TRBV7-9 TGTGCCAGCAGCCACTCTCCTTCGGTTGAAAAACTGTTTTTT CASSHSPSVEKLFF
- TRBJ2-3 TRBD2 TRBV10-3 TGTGCCATCAGTGACCCGGGACTAGCGGGAGCTAGCACAGATACGCAGTATTTT CAISDPGLAGASTDTQYF
- TRBJ1-1 - TRBV14 TGTGCCAGCAGCCTATTACAGGGTACTAACACTGAAGCTTTCTTT CASSLLQGTNTEAFF
few TRBJ2-2 - TRBV5-1 TGCGCCAGCAGTTGGACGGGAGAGGGTACCGGGGAGCTGTTTTTT CASSWTGEGTGELFF
- TRBJ2-7 TRBD1 TRBV6-5 TGTGCCAGCAGTTACTCAGGGACAGCGGACGAGCAGTACTTC CASSYSGTADEQYF
- TRBJ1-6 TRBD1 TRBV2 TGTGCCAGCACTAGTCAGGGGGCTTATTCACCCCTCCACTTT CASTSQGAYSPLHF
few TRBJ1-2 - TRBV6-1 TGTGCCAGCAGTCCGTGGGACAACTATGGCTACACCTTC CASSPWDNYGYTF